What follows describes a single T cell receptor beta chain. Its target antigen remains unknown. No qualities accompany the bases; no much larger clone lies one base away. Library method: the immunoSEQ multiplex PCR assay. Under the source paper's analysis protocol: A statistical classification framework was built for diagnosing cytomegalovirus status from the catalog of TCR beta chain sequences. TCRdb obtained this table from immuneACCESS and retained in-frame rearrangements with V and J assigned. These tables miss some clones; where compared with another copy, unresolved V genes account for less than half of the shortfall, and the remainder is unexplained. D and trimming come from the DNA, and the V and J calls and clone size come from that table. The sample table contains 120,000 or so clones; only one count was recorded for more than 75% of them. Roughly 1.4% of the sample rests with the top ten.

The data stem from a study of cytomegalovirus exposure and HLA in healthy donors (dated by TCRdb to about 2017). Notes on the research overall: A later analysis indicated that the roughly 120 validation repertoires were generated on the platform also employed for the approximately 700 repertoires of the first cohort. The study aimed to test whether cataloging public T cell receptors could reveal signatures of past pathogen exposure. In addition to the first cohort of around 670 subjects, a separate validation cohort of approximately 120 different subjects was used. High-throughput TCR immunosequencing, statistical association of individual TCRs with disease status, and machine learning were combined to predict cytomegalovirus infection status. What the work shows at the level of the full study, not this receptor alone: In the study, 150 to 200 TCR beta chains were listed as associated with cytomegalovirus. A later analysis had no HLA typing for the validation cohort, so co-occurrence there was scored across all 120 repertoires. Cytomegalovirus status was reported to be diagnosed by the classifier with high specificity and sensitivity in both the original and validation cohorts. A few of the identified cytomegalovirus-associated TCR beta chains were confirmed in vitro to be specific for cytomegalovirus antigens. According to the authors, the approach could potentially be generalized to other disease states and immunological phenotypes. Subsequent analysis determined that TCRs grouped into clusters in the first cohort also showed a tendency toward co-occurrence across the approximately 120 validation repertoires, and 94% of cluster scores exceeded 0. Across donors, most TCR sequences were observed very rarely, whereas some public TCRs were present in many individuals.

Separate from the approximately 730-subject first cohort, the validation cohort of more than 90 subjects was the group to which the donors belonged. After removal of 10 bases from V and 2 bases from J, the junction retains 12 bases not matched to a gene. Per the germline V gene (reference sequence), SEHNR is the CDR1 and FQNEAQ is the CDR2. From its cysteine to its phenylalanine, the CDR3 spans 16 amino acids. Only the CDR3 region is kept as DNA, spanning 48 bases read in frame from base 1. Specimen: PBMCs. Recombination linked TRBV7-9 to TRBJ2-2; 8 middle bases align to TRBD2. The sequence was obtained from a woman aged 30 to 39 in good health and CMV-seropositive. This receptor carries the CDR3 CAIFETGGSNTGELFF. The nucleotides are TGTGCCATCTTCGAGACGGGAGGGAGCAACACCGGGGAGCTGTTTTTT.